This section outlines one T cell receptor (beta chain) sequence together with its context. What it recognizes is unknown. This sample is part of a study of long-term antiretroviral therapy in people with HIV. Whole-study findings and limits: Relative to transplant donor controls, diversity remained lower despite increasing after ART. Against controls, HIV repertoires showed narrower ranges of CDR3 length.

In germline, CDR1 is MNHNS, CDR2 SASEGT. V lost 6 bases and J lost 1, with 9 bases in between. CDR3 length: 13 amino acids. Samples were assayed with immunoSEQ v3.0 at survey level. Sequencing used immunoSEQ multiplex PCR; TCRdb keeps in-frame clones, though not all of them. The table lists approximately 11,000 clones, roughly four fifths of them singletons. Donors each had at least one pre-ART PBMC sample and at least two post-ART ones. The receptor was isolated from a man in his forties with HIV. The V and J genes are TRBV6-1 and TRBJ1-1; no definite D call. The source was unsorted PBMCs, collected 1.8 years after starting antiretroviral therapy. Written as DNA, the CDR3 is TGTGCCAGCAGGCGGGTGTGGAACACTGAAGCTTTCTTT. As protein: CASRRVWNTEAFF.